A single sample is the source of the 21 T cell receptor beta chains below, sequenced in a study of breast tumors, draining lymph nodes, adjacent tissues. In TCRdb, the multiplex PCR reads were re-called with MiXCR into one record per CDR3 protein. Altogether 50,000 to 75,000 distinct CDR3 sequences are present, less than 60% being singletons, with the ten largest covering roughly a fifth. Material: breast tumor tissue. The receptors were gathered from a female donor with breast cancer. Some clones in this sample may be carry-over from other donors' samples.

The sample holds many counts of this clonotype. The chain joins TRBV3-1 to TRBJ2-5; 10 bases map to TRBD2. CDR3 size: 17 residues. J lost 1 base, V lost 4 bases, and 9 bases had no gene match. Germline V gene lookup returns CDR1 LGHDT and CDR2 YNNKEL (reference sequence). The CDR3: CASSLYSGGRLQETQYF. The CDR3 nucleotides read TGTGCCAGCAGCCTATATAGCGGGGGGCGCCTCCAAGAGACCCAGTACTTC.

At least ten counts were recorded for this clonotype. V gene TRBV7-3 combines with J gene TRBJ2-7; D is possibly TRBD1 or TRBD2 (7 bases each). The V and J ends lost 3 bases and 2 bases respectively, with 17 bases between them. The germline CDR1 and CDR2 sequences are SGHTA and FQGTGA. The CDR3 has 16 amino acids. For the CDR3, the DNA is TGTGCCAGCAGCTTCAGGGGGGGGGGTACAACCTACGAGCAGTACTTC. Translating gives CASSFRGGGTTYEQYF.

The chain recombines TRBV2 with TRBJ2-7, with D maybe TRBD2 (7 bases). V dropped 5 bases and J dropped 3 bases, with 17 bases sitting between them. The CDR3 has 15 residues. Germline CDR1 and CDR2: SNHLY and FYNNEI. The CDR3 coding sequence is TGTGCCAGCAGTACCCAAAGGGGGGGGGGCTACGAGCAGTACTTC. Its protein product is CASSTQRGGGYEQYF.

J is TRBJ1-2 and V is TRBV29-1; D might be TRBD1 (5 bases). The CDR3 is 14 residues long. The germline V gene encodes CDR1 SQVTM and CDR2 ANQGSEA. Trimming removed 4 bases from V and 8 bases from J, with 20 bases in between. The CDR3 region has the DNA TGCAGCGTTGTTTACTACTTAGGGGAGGAGGGCTACACCTTC. Translating it yields CSVVYYLGEEGYTF. The full variable domain, its missing parts supplied by reference TRBV29-1 and TRBJ1-2, is SAVISQKPSRDICQRGTSLTIQCQVDSQVTMMFWYRQQPGQSLTLIATANQGSEATYESGFVIDKFPISRPNLTFSTLTVSNMSPEDSSIYLCSVVYYLGEEGYTFGSGTRLTVV.

This chain connects TRBV4-1 to TRBJ2-1; tentative D call: TRBD1 (6 bases). Germline values: CDR1 MGHRA, CDR2 YSYEKL. This CDR3 has 17 amino acids. V lost 2 bases, J lost 0 bases, and 14 bases lay in between. The CDR3 loop is CASSQSTGPSSYNEQFF. The CDR3 region has the DNA TGCGCCAGCAGCCAATCGACAGGCCCTAGCTCCTACAATGAGCAGTTCTTC.

Note on this clonotype: Being one base from a much bigger clone, this may be a read error. The chain recombines TRBV7-2 with TRBJ2-4, with 7 bases that match TRBD1. Germline loops: CDR1 SGHTA, CDR2 FQGNSA. The CDR3 consists of 15 residues. The V and J ends lost 5 bases and 7 bases, in that order; junction bases with no gene match: 11. This chain's CDR3 is CASSLTGALGNIQYF. The CDR3, as DNA: TGTGCCAGCAGCCTTACAGGGGCCTTGGGGAACATTCAGTACTTC.

On this clonotype itself: A read error may explain this, as a much larger clone is one base away. The rearrangement links TRBV28 to TRBJ1-4; 7 bases are shared with TRBD1. This CDR3 spans 15 amino acids. Per the germline V gene, CDR1 is MDHEN and CDR2 is SYDVKM. The V gene end was trimmed by 3 bases and the J gene end by 4 bases; junction bases not matched to a gene: 5. CDR3 coding DNA: TGTGCCAGCAGTTTCGGGGGACAGATTAATGAAAAACTGTTTTTT. Translating it yields CASSFGGQINEKLFF. Drawing the rest from reference TRBV28 and TRBJ1-4, the complete variable domain is DVKVTQSSRYLVKRTGEKVFLECVQDMDHENMFWYRQDPGLGLRLIYFSYDVKMKEKGDIPEGYSVSREKKERFSLILESASTNQTSMYLCASSFGGQINEKLFFGSGTQLSVL.

This clonotype was observed many times. The DNA of the CDR3 is TGCGCCAGCAGCTTGGCTCGAGCGGGAGGATCGGATACGCAGTATTTT. Its protein product is CASSLARAGGSDTQYF. The V gene is TRBV5-1, the J gene TRBJ2-3; TRBD2 agrees at 9 bases. The J segment lost 6 bases and the V segment lost 0 bases, leaving 8 bases of the junction unmatched. The CDR3 consists of 16 residues. The germline CDR1 and CDR2 sequences are SGHRS and YFSETQ.

This clonotype has a count of ten or more. The rearrangement joins TRBV20-1 to TRBJ2-3; D gene ambiguous. Trimming left V 3 bases short and J 4 bases short, with 2 bases between. The CDR3 has 10 amino acids. Germline values: CDR1 DFQATT, CDR2 SNEGSKA (reference sequence). This CDR3 is CSARADTQYF. CDR3 nucleotides: TGCAGTGCTAGGGCAGATACGCAGTATTTT.

In this sample, this clonotype turned up many times. The CDR3 loop reads CASSPDRTYNYGYTF. The CDR3 region has the DNA TGTGCCAGCAGCCCCGACAGAACATATAACTATGGCTACACCTTC. The J gene is TRBJ1-2, the V gene TRBV6-1, with D possibly TRBD1 on 5 matching bases. The CDR3 is made up of 15 amino acids. V lost 6 bases and J 1 base, leaving 15 bases between the germline ends. Germline assignment: CDR1 MNHNS and CDR2 SASEGT.

As to this clonotype: A much larger clone differs from this one at a single base, so this may be a read error. The chain links TRBV5-8 to TRBJ2-3; 8 bases map to TRBD2. Unmatched junction bases numbered 9, after V lost 0 bases and J lost 6 bases. The CDR3 spans 16 residues. Germline V lookup: CDR1 SGHTS, CDR2 YDEGEE. CDR3: CASSLDIPGGADTQYF. The CDR3 region has the DNA TGTGCCAGCAGCTTGGATATCCCGGGAGGGGCTGATACGCAGTATTTT.

The rearrangement uses TRBV29-1 and TRBJ2-7, with 10 bases fitting TRBD2. The J segment lost 3 bases and the V segment lost 7 bases, leaving 3 bases of the junction unmatched. The length of the CDR3 is 12 residues. Germline assignment: CDR1 SQVTM and CDR2 ANQGSEA. In DNA form, the CDR3 reads TGCAGCGCTCAGCGGGGGGGCTACGAGCAGTACTTC. Translation: CSAQRGGYEQYF.

The chain employs TRBV20-1 and TRBJ1-2; 10 nucleotides align to TRBD1. Unmatched junction bases numbered 4, after V lost 3 bases and J lost 6 bases. CDR1 DFQATT and CDR2 SNEGSKA come from the germline V gene (reference sequence). The CDR3 sequence is 13 residues long. The CDR3 nucleotides read TGCAGTGCTAGTCCCGGGACAGGGGATGGCTACACCTTC. This encodes CSASPGTGDGYTF.

This clonotype was counted ten times or more. The chain has TRBV7-3 and TRBJ2-2; D remains unclear. Looked up from germline, CDR1 is SGHTA and CDR2 is FQGTGA. The CDR3 consists of 14 residues. The V end was cut by 5 bases, the J end by 1 base, with 8 bases between. The DNA for the CDR3 is TGTGCCAGCAGCCCGCAAGGGAACACCGGGGAGCTGTTTTTT. It yields the protein CASSPQGNTGELFF.

This clonotype was observed a handful of times. V and J are TRBV7-6 and TRBJ2-5, with D possibly called TRBD1 or TRBD2 (6 bases each). Trimming removed 5 bases at V and 6 bases at J, with 19 bases between. Germline V lookup: CDR1 SGHVS, CDR2 FNYEAQ. The CDR3 extends over 15 amino acids. CDR3 loop: CASSPAGGALKTQYF. CDR3 sequence (DNA): TGTGCCAGCAGCCCCGCCGGGGGCGCGCTGAAGACCCAGTACTTC.

The rearrangement joins TRBV7-2 to TRBJ2-2; D is unresolved. V was shortened by 1 base and J by 5 bases, with 14 bases between the two germline ends. The CDR3 extends over 16 amino acids. Germline V lookup: CDR1 SGHTA, CDR2 FQGNSA. CDR3 DNA: TGTGCCAGCAGCTTAGGTCGGGCTGTAGTGACCGGGGAGCTGTTTTTT. Amino acids: CASSLGRAVVTGELFF.

This clonotype ranks as medium-sized. The chain combines TRBV7-2 with TRBJ1-6; D may be TRBD1 (6 bases). V lost 5 bases and J lost 14, with 22 bases in between. The germline gives CDR1 SGHTA, CDR2 FQGNSA. The CDR3 has 15 amino acids. CDR3 bases: TGTGCCAGCAGCCCTGACGACAGGCGGGGTGGGACCCTCCACTTT. Encoded protein: CASSPDDRRGGTLHF.

This clonotype was observed once. The chain uses TRBV20-1 and TRBJ1-3; 7 bases are a match to TRBD1. Germline assignment: CDR1 DFQATT and CDR2 SNEGSKA (reference sequence). The V gene end was trimmed by 5 bases and the J gene end by 0 bases; junction bases not matched to a gene: 7. This CDR3 has 15 residues. CDR3 residues: CSAPGQTSSGNTIYF. In DNA, the CDR3 is TGCAGTGCTCCGGGACAGACGAGCTCTGGAAACACCATATATTTT.

The rearrangement uses TRBV20-1 and TRBJ1-3; D is possibly TRBD1 (5 bases). Germline CDR1 is DFQATT and CDR2 is SNEGSKA (reference sequence). There are 14 residues in the CDR3. The V end was cut by 5 bases, the J end by 4 bases, with 15 bases between. Written as DNA, the CDR3 is TGCAGTGCTGGAACGGGACGGCGGGGAAACACCATATATTTT. This codes for CSAGTGRRGNTIYF.

The CDR3 region has the DNA TGCAGTGCTAGCACGCGGGAGGGACGAACTAATGAAAAACTGTTTTTT. This translates into CSASTREGRTNEKLFF. This rearrangement joins TRBV20-1 to TRBJ1-4; D is possibly TRBD1 (5 bases). CDR1 is DFQATT, CDR2 SNEGSKA, per germline (reference sequence). V lost 3 bases, J lost 1 base, and 15 bases lay in between. This CDR3 spans 16 amino acids.

The CDR3 nucleotides are TGTGCCAGCGGGGGACCGGGACAGGGGAACACTGAAGCTTTCTTT. It is translated as CASGGPGQGNTEAFF. V gene TRBV12-3 or TRBV12-4 combines with J gene TRBJ1-1; TRBD1 matches 9 bases. CDR3 length: 15 amino acids. The V segment lost 8 bases and the J segment 1 base; nucleotides outside the gene matches: 8.